The 25 T cell receptor beta chains below were found in one sample sequenced in a study of memory CD8 T cells in hepatitis C reinfection (dated by TCRdb to 2015 to 2018). Receptor libraries were prepared by the immunoSEQ multiplex PCR assay. The immuneACCESS repertoire file appears here via TCRdb, limited to in-frame rearrangements. These files lack a portion of the clones; in checked studies, under half of the deficit traces to unresolved V genes, and the cause of the others is not known. The sample profile shows tens of thousands of clones; nearly 90% of them were found once. The ten largest clones capture roughly 0.7% of the sample. The sample's time point label, in plain terms: late/post reinfection, 12 to 24 weeks after detection. The sorted cells were sequenced directly ex vivo, without any in vitro expansion ahead of TCR sequencing. Sequencing was done on a sample of naive CD8+ T cells sorted from blood. Per the publication, the cell subset or site label means: total naive CD8+CD45RO- T cells. The source of these receptors is a man aged 18 to 29 with hepatitis C virus infection.

This sequence joins TRBV4-2 and TRBJ1-4, with a possible D match to TRBD1 (5 bases). This CDR3 comprises 15 residues. CDR1 LGHNA and CDR2 YNFKEQ come from the germline V gene. The V gene lost 0 bases and the J gene lost 0 bases, with 5 bases spanning the gap. The CDR3 nucleotides are TGTGCCAGCAGCCAAGAAGGGGCAACTAATGAAAAACTGTTTTTT. It is translated as CASSQEGATNEKLFF.

The chain carries TRBV13 and TRBJ1-1; possible D gene TRBD1, 5 bases. Germline lookup yields CDR1 PRHDT and CDR2 FYEKMQ (reference sequence). The CDR3 length is 15 residues. With 2 bases removed from V and 1 base from J, the gap between germline ends came to 11 bases. CDR3 coding DNA: TGTGCCAGCAGCTTATTCGCAGGGAAGAACACTGAAGCTTTCTTT. Residues: CASSLFAGKNTEAFF.

This chain uses TRBV19 with TRBJ2-3; TRBD2 is a possible D gene (5 bases). V was pared by 7 bases and J by 3 bases, with 14 bases between. This CDR3 is built from 14 residues. Germline V gene lookup returns CDR1 LNHDA and CDR2 SQIVND (reference sequence). In nucleotides, the CDR3 is TGTGCCAGTAATGAGGGAAGTCGGACAGATACGCAGTATTTT. This translates into CASNEGSRTDTQYF.

The V call is TRBV28, the J call TRBJ2-3, with no clear D. Between the trimmed V and J ends, which lost 7 bases and 0 bases, there was a span of 11 bases. The CDR3 contains 14 residues. Germline V lookup: CDR1 MDHEN, CDR2 SYDVKM. The CDR3 region is CASKQLPSTDTQYF. In nucleotides, the CDR3 is TGTGCCAGCAAACAGTTACCTAGCACAGATACGCAGTATTTT.

A single count supports this clone. The gene calls are TRBV23-1 and TRBJ2-1; 11 nucleotides match TRBD2. TRBV23-1 belongs to the ORF category, with a function that is uncertain. The CDR3 covers 19 residues. The J segment lost 6 bases and the V segment lost 4 bases, leaving 17 bases of the junction unmatched. CDR3 nucleotides: TGCGCCAGCAGTCCGTGTCTTGATAGCGGGAGGGCTATTAGCAATGAGCAGTTCTTC. It codes for CASSPCLDSGRAISNEQFF.

The chain employs TRBV7-9 and TRBJ2-7; D remains unclear. CDR1 and CDR2 from the germline V gene are SEHNR and FQNEAQ (reference sequence). The CDR3 length is 11 residues. V was cut by 5 bases and J by 6 bases, with 8 bases left in between. The DNA for the CDR3 is TGTGCCAGCAGCACCGGCGGCGAGCAGTACTTC. Encoded protein: CASSTGGEQYF.

This chain links TRBV2 with TRBJ2-3; possible D gene TRBD2, 7 bases. The CDR3 has 14 residues. Germline V gene data show CDR1 as SNHLY and CDR2 as FYNNEI. With 4 bases removed from V and 5 bases from J, the gap between germline ends came to 13 bases. The CDR3 reads CASSGWGGQDTQYF. CDR3 coding DNA: TGTGCCAGCAGTGGGTGGGGGGGGCAAGATACGCAGTATTTT.

The chain has TRBV19 and TRBJ2-5; TRBD1 matches at 9 bases. V was clipped by 4 bases and J by 6 bases; unmatched bases: 3. CDR1 LNHDA and CDR2 SQIVND come from the germline V gene (reference sequence). The CDR3 runs to 13 residues. The DNA of the CDR3 is TGTGCCAGTAGTAGCGGGACAGGGCAGACCCAGTACTTC. This gives the protein CASSSGTGQTQYF.

This sequence joins TRBV6-1 and TRBJ2-5; tentatively, D is TRBD1 (6 bases). V dropped 1 base and J dropped 3 bases, with 12 bases sitting between them. Germline V CDR1 and CDR2: MNHNS, SASEGT. The CDR3 loop spans 15 amino acids. The CDR3, as DNA: TGTGCCAGCAGTGAAGGGTGGGGGCTAAAAGAGACCCAGTACTTC. Translating gives CASSEGWGLKETQYF.

The chain carries TRBV7-9 and TRBJ2-1; D possibly corresponds to TRBD2 (5 bases). Trimming pared 4 bases from V and 8 bases from J, leaving 12 bases between. The germline V gene has CDR1 SEHNR and CDR2 FQNEAQ (reference sequence). The CDR3 extends over 13 amino acids. CDR3 sequence: CASSSAVEDEQFF. CDR3 coding DNA: TGTGCCAGCAGCTCAGCGGTGGAGGATGAGCAGTTCTTC. Full variable domain (missing parts from reference TRBV7-9 and TRBJ2-1): DTGVSQNPRHKITKRGQNVTFRCDPISEHNRLYWYRQTLGQGPEFLTYFQNEAQLEKSRLLSDRFSAERPKGSFSTLEIQRTEQGDSAMYLCASSSAVEDEQFFGPGTRLTVL.

This rearrangement joins TRBV5-1 to TRBJ2-5; TRBD1 agrees at 7 bases. Trimming at V came to 3 bases and at J to 3 bases, leaving 2 bases not matched to a gene. The CDR3 contains 13 residues. Germline V gene sequence: CDR1 SGHRS, CDR2 YFSETQ. The CDR3 DNA is TGCGCCAGCAGCTGGGGACAGAAAGAGACCCAGTACTTC. Translation: CASSWGQKETQYF.

The CDR3 DNA is TGTGCCAGCAGTGAAGTTAGCGGGGATTCCTACGAGCAGTACGTC. Its translation: CASSEVSGDSYEQYV. The J gene is TRBJ2-7, the V gene TRBV6-1, with 8 bases identical to TRBD2. V lost 1 base, J lost 1 base, and 3 bases stayed unmatched. The germline V gene encodes CDR1 MNHNS and CDR2 SASEGT. This CDR3 contains 15 residues.

This chain joins TRBV6-5 and TRBJ2-1; a weak D match, TRBD2 (6 bases). V was shortened by 6 bases and J by 0 bases, with 12 bases between the two germline ends. Germline CDR1 reads MNHEY; CDR2 reads SVGAGI. This CDR3 is built from 15 residues. For the CDR3, the DNA is TGTGCCAGCAGATCCGGGACTTCCTCCTACAATGAGCAGTTCTTC. Translation gives CASRSGTSSYNEQFF.

This chain connects TRBV7-8 to TRBJ1-6; D unresolved. There are 14 residues in the CDR3. Trimming removed 7 bases from V and 10 bases from J, with 17 bases in between. In germline, CDR1 is SGHVS, CDR2 FQNEAQ. CDR3 loop: CASTPGIRRSPLHF. CDR3 nucleotides: TGTGCCAGCACACCGGGGATTAGGAGGTCACCCCTCCACTTT.

This clone was seen only once. V usage is TRBV13 and J usage is TRBJ2-2; D may be TRBD2 (6 bases). The V end lost 5 bases, the J end lost 3 bases, and 13 bases lay between the germline ends. The CDR3 is made up of 15 amino acids. Germline loops: CDR1 PRHDT, CDR2 FYEKMQ (reference sequence). Written as DNA, the CDR3 is TGTGCCAGCAGCCCCGGGACTCTCTACACCGGGGAGCTGTTTTTT. It codes for CASSPGTLYTGELFF. The variable domain in full, with the rest retrieved from reference TRBV13 and TRBJ2-2, is AAGVIQSPRHLIKEKRETATLKCYPIPRHDTVYWYQQGPGQDPQFLISFYEKMQSDKGSIPDRFSAQQFSDYHSELNMSSLELGDSALYFCASSPGTLYTGELFFGEGSRLTVL.

This chain uses TRBV9 with TRBJ1-5; 8 bases line up with TRBD1. Germline CDR1 reads SGDLS; CDR2 reads YYNGEE. Germline trimming cut 5 bases from V and 5 bases from J; bases unmatched to any gene: 9. The CDR3 totals 15 residues. In DNA form, the CDR3 reads TGTGCCAGCAGTGCCACAGGGGGGGAAGATCAGCCCCAGCATTTT. Translation: CASSATGGEDQPQHF. The full variable domain, its missing parts supplied by reference TRBV9 and TRBJ1-5, is DSGVTQTPKHLITATGQRVTLRCSPRSGDLSVYWYQQSLDQGLQFLIQYYNGEERAKGNILERFSAQQFPDLHSELNLSSLELGDSALYFCASSATGGEDQPQHFGDGTRLSIL.

The rearrangement joins TRBV6-1 to TRBJ2-1, with 10 bases fitting TRBD2. V gave up 1 base and J gave up 9 bases; unmatched junction bases: 9. CDR3 length: 16 amino acids. CDR1 is MNHNS and CDR2 is SASEGT in the germline V gene. The CDR3 reads CASSEEVAGGLLEQFF. For the CDR3, the DNA is TGTGCCAGCAGTGAAGAAGTAGCGGGGGGCCTACTTGAGCAGTTCTTC.

The CDR3: CASSFLAAVLQETQYF. CDR3 sequence (DNA): TGTGCCAGCAGCTTCCTAGCGGCGGTACTCCAAGAGACCCAGTACTTC. The chain uses TRBV7-9 and TRBJ2-5; TRBD2 agrees at 7 bases. V lost 3 bases, J lost 1 base, and 8 bases stayed unmatched. This CDR3 is built from 16 residues. Germline loops: CDR1 SEHNR, CDR2 FQNEAQ (reference sequence).

The V call is TRBV6-5, the J call TRBJ2-1; perhaps TRBD2 as D (5 bases). The CDR3 extends over 13 amino acids. The V end lost 5 bases, the J end lost 8 bases, and 13 bases lay between the germline ends. Germline-derived CDR1 and CDR2 are MNHEY and SVGAGI. The CDR3 DNA follows: TGTGCCAGCAGTGAAGCACTAGGATATGAGCAGTTCTTC. Protein sequence: CASSEALGYEQFF.

This rearrangement joins TRBV5-8 to TRBJ2-1, with D maybe TRBD2 (6 bases). V shed 2 bases and J shed 4 bases, with 13 bases lying between them. Germline CDR1 reads SGHTS; CDR2 reads YDEGEE. The CDR3 totals 15 residues. DNA of the CDR3: TGTGCCAGCAGCTTAGACATCGGGACTTACAATGAGCAGTTCTTC. Protein sequence: CASSLDIGTYNEQFF.

The chain employs TRBV7-9 and TRBJ1-1; D is uncertain. The germline V gene encodes CDR1 SEHNR and CDR2 FQNEAQ (reference sequence). V was clipped by 3 bases and J by 6 bases, with 8 bases between them. The CDR3 loop spans 12 amino acids. The CDR3 reads CASSFKASEAFF. The CDR3 DNA follows: TGTGCCAGCAGCTTTAAAGCGTCTGAAGCTTTCTTT.

This clone was seen only a few times. The J gene is TRBJ1-6, the V gene TRBV4-3; 9 bases are shared with TRBD1. J lost 7 bases, V lost 0 bases, and 7 bases had no gene match. In germline, CDR1 is LGHNA, CDR2 YSLEER. This CDR3 has 17 residues. In DNA, the CDR3 is TGCGCCAGCAGCCAAGATTGGGGACAGGGTGGAAATTCACCCCTCCACTTT. This gives the protein CASSQDWGQGGNSPLHF.

This rearrangement joins TRBV7-9 to TRBJ2-1, with 7 bases lining up with TRBD2. J lost 0 bases, V lost 0 bases, and 2 bases had no gene match. From germline, CDR1 is SEHNR and CDR2 FQNEAQ (reference sequence). This CDR3 contains 16 residues. CDR3 residues: CASSLAIAGSYNEQFF. The CDR3 bases are TGTGCCAGCAGCTTAGCCATAGCGGGCTCCTACAATGAGCAGTTCTTC.

This chain joins TRBV19 and TRBJ2-3, with 8 bases identical to TRBD2. This CDR3 comprises 14 residues. Germline CDR1 is LNHDA and CDR2 is SQIVND (reference sequence). V lost 6 bases and J lost 4; bases outside the gene matches: 6. CDR3 amino acids: CASSRSGSADTQYF. Here the CDR3 DNA reads TGTGCCAGTAGCAGGAGCGGGAGTGCAGATACGCAGTATTTT. The entire variable domain, with the rest obtained from reference TRBV19 and TRBJ2-3, is as follows: DGGITQSPKYLFRKEGQNVTLSCEQNLNHDAMYWYRQDPGQGLRLIYYSQIVNDFQKGDIAEGYSVSREKKESFPLTVTSAQKNPTAFYLCASSRSGSADTQYFGPGTRLTVL.

The chain combines TRBV27 with TRBJ1-5, with 7 bases matching TRBD1. The CDR3 covers 15 residues. The germline CDR1 and CDR2 sequences are MNHEY and SMNVEV (reference sequence). The V gene end was trimmed by 3 bases and the J gene end by 2 bases; junction bases not matched to a gene: 4. The CDR3 DNA reads as TGTGCCAGCAGTTTTACAGGGGTAGGCAATCAGCCCCAGCATTTT. This codes for CASSFTGVGNQPQHF.